This record concerns one T cell receptor beta chain sequence. This clone's antigen is unknown. The sample holds no much larger clone one base away, and base qualities are not on file. TCR beta CDR3 regions were sequenced from DNA using the immunoSEQ Assay. The paper's data handling went like this. To compute T cell density, TCR beta template counts were normalized to usable DNA, which was estimated by amplifying housekeeping genes. The preseqR package was used to estimate richness by extrapolating to 400,000 templates for PBMC samples and to 120,000 templates for tissue samples. Clonality was taken to be one minus Pielou's evenness. Differential abundance testing on productive amino-acid clonotypes, with a minimum total count of 5 and an alpha of 0.1, was used to identify tissue-enriched TCRs. Repertoire overlap between compartments was quantified with the Jaccard Index and Morisita Overlap Index. GLIPH grouped TCR beta CDR3s together with public tetramer-defined viral CDR3s, and a viral motif had to include at least three viral sequences and also show V-gene enrichment. TCRdb obtained this table from immuneACCESS and retained in-frame rearrangements with V and J assigned. These tables miss some clones; where compared with another copy, unresolved V genes account for less than half of the shortfall, and the remainder is unexplained. V, J and clone size reflect that table, while D and trimming were determined from the DNA. This sample has tens of thousands of clones in its table, and over 85% of those were observed once. The top ten constitute roughly a fifth of the sample.

At diagnosis, tumor, uninvolved tumor-adjacent lung and peripheral blood were collected and then preserved as a mix of FFPE and fresh-frozen material. For TCR repertoire profiling, blood samples were analyzed in the form of peripheral blood mononuclear cells. Based on the germline V gene, the CDR1 and CDR2 sequences are MDHEN and SYDVKM. The CDR3 sequence holds 12 residues, the cysteine and phenylalanine included. CDR3 DNA is the only sequence kept; it has 36 bases, read in frame from the first base. The junction carries 9 bases between V and J, which are trimmed by 3 bases and 6 bases respectively. The data stem from a study of T cells in localized non-small cell lung cancer (dated by TCRdb to the early 2020s). Study-level background: The study examined T cell repertoires in approximately 240 patients with early-stage NSCLC and compared tumors with uninvolved tumor-adjacent lungs. The cohort consisted of around 250 treatment-naive NSCLC patients whose localized lung tumors had been resected. The mean age of the NSCLC patients was around 65 years, with approximately 130 men and around 100 women. Study-wide conclusions, independent of this receptor: A median of approximately 50 of the top 100 tumor clones turned up in the paired uninvolved adjacent lung, and roughly 30 of those clones also ranked among the top 100 of that same adjacent lung. Because of the exploratory design, TCR variables were selected using unadjusted p-values without false-discovery rate correction. The highest T cell clonality was observed in uninvolved tumor-adjacent lung, where clonality exceeded that of tumor, suggesting that antigenic responses were more focused in uninvolved tumor-adjacent lung. Higher T cell density in blood was associated with longer overall survival, whereas higher clonality in adjacent lung was associated with shorter survival. Because multi-region tumor sequencing was not performed, intratumor heterogeneity could not be ruled out.

The clonotype was recovered from a man aged 35-69 years with stage I squamous cell lung carcinoma. The rearrangement joined TRBV28 to TRBJ2-7, with the D gene call left open. The sample here was peripheral blood, taken before any cancer treatment. CDR3 sequence: CASSLLRGEQYF. The DNA reads TGTGCCAGCAGTTTGCTAAGAGGCGAGCAGTACTTC.